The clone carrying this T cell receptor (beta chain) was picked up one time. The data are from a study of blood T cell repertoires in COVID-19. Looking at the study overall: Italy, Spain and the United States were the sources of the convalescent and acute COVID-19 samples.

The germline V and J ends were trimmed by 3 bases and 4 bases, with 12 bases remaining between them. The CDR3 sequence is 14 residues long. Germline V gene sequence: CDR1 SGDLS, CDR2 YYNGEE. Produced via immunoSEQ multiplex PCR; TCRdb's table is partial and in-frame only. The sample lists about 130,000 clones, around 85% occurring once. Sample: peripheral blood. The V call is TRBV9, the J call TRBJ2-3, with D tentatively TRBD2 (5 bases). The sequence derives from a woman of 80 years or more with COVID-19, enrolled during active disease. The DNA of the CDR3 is TGTGCCAGCAGCGCTAGCCACCGAGCAGATACGCAGTATTTT. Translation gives CASSASHRADTQYF.